The clone carrying this T cell receptor (beta chain) was recorded many times. Antigen: not known. The data were obtained in a study of neurological immune-mediated disorders. In the study overall: There were roughly 34 multiple sclerosis patients; around 31 were relapsing-remitting and 3 were secondary progressive.

The study's findings and limits: The repertoires of 18 of 34 multiple sclerosis patients fell into one related-CDR3 cluster (a possible signature) under phylogenetic grouping.

V lost 8 bases, J lost 0 bases, and 4 bases stayed unmatched. Germline CDR1 and CDR2: MDHEN and SYDVKM. CDR3 size: 15 residues. Each CDR3 protein is one row after TCRdb ran MiXCR on the 5' RACE reads. The table has about 52,000 distinct CDR3 sequences, about 3.7% seen once. The chain uses TRBV28 and TRBJ2-3; 11 bases align to TRBD2. The sequence was obtained from a man aged 55-75 years with multiple sclerosis. The sequenced material came from PBMCs. Here the CDR3 DNA reads TGTGCCAGCGGACTAGCGGGCCTGAGCACAGATACGCAGTATTTT. Amino acids: CASGLAGLSTDTQYF.